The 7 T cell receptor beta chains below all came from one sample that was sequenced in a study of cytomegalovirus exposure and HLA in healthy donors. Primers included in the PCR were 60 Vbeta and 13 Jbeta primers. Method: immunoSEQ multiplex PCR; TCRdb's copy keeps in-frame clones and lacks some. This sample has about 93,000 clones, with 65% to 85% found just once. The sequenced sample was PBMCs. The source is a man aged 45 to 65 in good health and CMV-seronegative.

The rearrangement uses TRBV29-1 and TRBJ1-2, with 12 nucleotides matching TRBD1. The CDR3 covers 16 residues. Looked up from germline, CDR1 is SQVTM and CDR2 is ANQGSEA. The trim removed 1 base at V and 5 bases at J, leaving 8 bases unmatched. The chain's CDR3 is CSVEGGQGAIPYGYTF. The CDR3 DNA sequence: TGCAGCGTTGAAGGGGGACAGGGGGCGATTCCTTATGGCTACACCTTC. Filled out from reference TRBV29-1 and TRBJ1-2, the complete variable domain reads SAVISQKPSRDICQRGTSLTIQCQVDSQVTMMFWYRQQPGQSLTLIATANQGSEATYESGFVIDKFPISRPNLTFSTLTVSNMSPEDSSIYLCSVEGGQGAIPYGYTFGSGTRLTVV.

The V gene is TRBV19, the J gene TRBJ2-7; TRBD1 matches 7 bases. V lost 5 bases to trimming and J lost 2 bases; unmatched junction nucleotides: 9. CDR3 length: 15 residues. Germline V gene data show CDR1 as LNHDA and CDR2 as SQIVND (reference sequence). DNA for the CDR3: TGTGCCAGTAGTCGTGACAGGGTCCAACCCTACGAGCAGTACTTC. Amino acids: CASSRDRVQPYEQYF.

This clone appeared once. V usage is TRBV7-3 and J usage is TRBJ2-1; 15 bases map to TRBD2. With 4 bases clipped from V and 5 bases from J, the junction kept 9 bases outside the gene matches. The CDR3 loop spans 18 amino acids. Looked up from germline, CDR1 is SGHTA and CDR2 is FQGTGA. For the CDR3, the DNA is TGTGCCAGCAGCTCCGGACTAGCGGGAGGGCCGGGTGACAATGAGCAGTTCTTC. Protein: CASSSGLAGGPGDNEQFF.

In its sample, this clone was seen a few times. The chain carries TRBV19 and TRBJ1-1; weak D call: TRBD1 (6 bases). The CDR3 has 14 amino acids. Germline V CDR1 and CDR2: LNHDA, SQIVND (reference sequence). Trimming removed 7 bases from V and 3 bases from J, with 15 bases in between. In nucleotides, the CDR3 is TGTGCCAGTAAAGAGGCACAGGGATACACTGAAGCTTTCTTT. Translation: CASKEAQGYTEAFF.

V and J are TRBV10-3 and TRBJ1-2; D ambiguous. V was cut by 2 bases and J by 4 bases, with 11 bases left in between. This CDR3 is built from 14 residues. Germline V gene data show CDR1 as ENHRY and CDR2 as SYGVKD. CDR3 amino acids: CAISEPGSPYGYTF. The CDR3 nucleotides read TGTGCCATCAGTGAGCCCGGTTCCCCCTATGGCTACACCTTC.

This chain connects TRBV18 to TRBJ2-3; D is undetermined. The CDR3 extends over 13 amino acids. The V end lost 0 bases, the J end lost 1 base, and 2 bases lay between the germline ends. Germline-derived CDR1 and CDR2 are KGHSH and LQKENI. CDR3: CASSPPGTDTQYF. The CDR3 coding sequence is TGTGCCAGCTCACCACCCGGCACAGATACGCAGTATTTT. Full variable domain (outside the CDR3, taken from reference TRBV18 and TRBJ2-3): NAGVMQNPRHLVRRRGQEARLRCSPMKGHSHVYWYRQLPEEGLKFMVYLQKENIIDESGMPKERFSAEFPKEGPSILRIQQVVRGDSAAYFCASSPPGTDTQYFGPGTRLTVL.

The CDR3 reads CATSTPSLLTSNEQFF. CDR3 bases: TGTGCCACCAGCACCCCTAGCCTCCTTACCTCTAATGAGCAGTTCTTC. The rearrangement uses TRBV15 and TRBJ2-1; D might be TRBD2 (5 bases). The germline CDR1 and CDR2 sequences are LNHNV and YYDKDF (reference sequence). This CDR3 region has 16 residues. The V end was cut by 4 bases, the J end by 7 bases, with 20 bases between. The full variable domain, in which reference TRBV15 and TRBJ2-1 provide the parts outside the CDR3, is DAMVIQNPRYQVTQFGKPVTLSCSQTLNHNVMYWYQQKSSQAPKLLFHYYDKDFNNEADTPDNFQSRRPNTSFCFLDIRSPGLGDTAMYLCATSTPSLLTSNEQFFGPGTRLTVL.